A single sample is the source of the 23 T cell receptor beta chains below, sequenced in a study of T-cell reconstitution after alpha-beta-depleted transplantation in children. As it was prepared, the TCRbeta library received unique molecular identifiers. TCRdb reprocessed the PCR reads with MiXCR, giving one entry per CDR3 protein. The sample includes 600,000 to 700,000 distinct CDR3 sequences, roughly 13% seen only once; the top ten take about 0.79%. The sample in question was PBMCs, obtained before TCRalphabeta/CD19-depleted stem cell transplant. The receptor source for this set is a girl aged 2-10 years with congenital amegakaryocytic thrombocytopenia, due to receive a stem cell transplant.

There are many counts of this clonotype. The junction shows a germline mismatch at one end, possibly a read error. The J gene is TRBJ1-5, the V gene TRBV12-3 or TRBV12-4; D is unresolved. This CDR3 comprises 14 residues. Here the CDR3 reads CASSLEYPNQPQHF. CDR3 coding DNA: TGTGCCAGCAGTTTAGAATACCCTAATCAACCCCAGCATTTT.

A few counts support this clonotype. The V and J genes are TRBV20-1 and TRBJ2-1, with D unresolved. V was cut by 4 bases and J by 4 bases, with 11 bases left in between. This CDR3 comprises 13 residues. Germline V lookup: CDR1 DFQATT, CDR2 SNEGSKA (reference sequence). The CDR3 here is CSANTLAYNEQFF. In DNA, the CDR3 is TGCAGTGCTAATACATTAGCTTACAATGAGCAGTTCTTC.

This clonotype was detected many times. The V gene is TRBV29-1, the J gene TRBJ2-7; 10 nucleotides align to TRBD2. In germline, CDR1 is SQVTM, CDR2 ANQGSEA. With V trimmed by 4 bases and J by 4 bases, 13 bases remained unmatched. This CDR3 spans 16 amino acids. For the CDR3, the DNA is TGCAGCGTTGGCTTTCAGAGCGGGAGGGCCTCGTACGAGCAGTACTTC. Translated: CSVGFQSGRASYEQYF.

The rearrangement joins TRBV7-7 to TRBJ2-5, with TRBD1 matching over 10 bases. Germline V gene lookup returns CDR1 SSHAT and CDR2 FNYEAQ (reference sequence). The CDR3 consists of 15 residues. J gave up 5 bases and V 2 bases, and 5 bases lay outside the gene matches. In DNA form, the CDR3 reads TGTGCCAGCAGCTTAACTGGACAGGGGGTGGAGACCCAGTACTTC. Encoded protein: CASSLTGQGVETQYF.

The chain uses TRBV12-3 or TRBV12-4 and TRBJ1-1; D is possibly TRBD1 (6 bases). Trimming cost V 5 bases and J 4 bases, with 17 bases left between them. The CDR3 contains 15 residues. CDR3 region: CASSPRQVVGTEAFF. CDR3 nucleotides: TGTGCCAGCAGTCCCCGACAGGTAGTTGGCACTGAAGCTTTCTTT.

This clonotype has just a few counts. The J gene is TRBJ2-1, the V gene TRBV27, with 9 nucleotides matching TRBD2. The germline V gene has CDR1 MNHEY and CDR2 SMNVEV (reference sequence). This CDR3 comprises 17 residues. The V gene end was trimmed by 5 bases and the J gene end by 2 bases; junction bases not matched to a gene: 10. CDR3 in amino acids: CASSPLREGITYNEQFF. DNA for the CDR3: TGTGCCAGCAGTCCCTTGCGGGAGGGGATTACCTACAATGAGCAGTTCTTC.

Notes on this clonotype: One end of the junction varies from germline; a read error may be responsible. The chain employs TRBV20-1 and TRBJ2-2; D is tentatively TRBD1 or TRBD2 (6 bases each). Germline CDR1 DFQATT, CDR2 SNEGSKA (reference sequence). CDR3 length: 17 residues. The CDR3 protein is CCARGGLAGEITGELFF. In DNA form, the CDR3 reads TGCTGTGCTAGAGGGGGGTTGGCTGGAGAAATCACCGGGGAGCTGTTTTTT.

There are a few counts of this clonotype. V and J are TRBV20-1 and TRBJ1-6, with D possibly being TRBD1 (5 bases). The CDR3 has 15 amino acids. Trimming pared 5 bases from V and 4 bases from J, leaving 15 bases between. Germline lookup yields CDR1 DFQATT and CDR2 SNEGSKA (reference sequence). The DNA for the CDR3 is TGCAGTGCTCGTACTCCGGGACGTTATAATTCACCCCTCCACTTT. Encoded protein: CSARTPGRYNSPLHF.

This clonotype was recorded a few times. The J gene is TRBJ2-3, the V gene TRBV24-1, with D perhaps TRBD1 (6 bases). V was shortened by 3 bases and J by 6 bases, with 15 bases between the two germline ends. The CDR3 spans 15 residues. Germline V gene sequence: CDR1 KGHDR, CDR2 SFDVKD. CDR3 DNA sequence: TGTGCCACCAGTGATCCGACTTGGACAGACGATACGCAGTATTTT. This codes for CATSDPTWTDDTQYF.

This clonotype was picked up a small number of times. CDR3 nucleotide sequence: TGTGCCAGCAGCTTAGCGAGCGGGAGAATCACCGGGGAGCTGTTTTTT. It codes for CASSLASGRITGELFF. The V gene is TRBV7-9, the J gene TRBJ2-2; 8 bases line up with TRBD2. CDR1 SEHNR and CDR2 FQNEAQ come from the germline V gene (reference sequence). V trimming: 0 bases; J trimming: 4 bases; junction bases outside the gene matches: 4. The CDR3 extends over 16 amino acids.

This clonotype was counted at least ten times. This sequence joins TRBV20-1 and TRBJ2-5; no clear D gene. Trimming left V 2 bases short and J 4 bases short, with 17 bases between. This CDR3 region has 15 residues. Germline assignment: CDR1 DFQATT and CDR2 SNEGSKA (reference sequence). CDR3 DNA: TGCAGTGCTAGATCGCTCGAAGAGGTACGAGAGACCCAGTACTTC. Amino acids: CSARSLEEVRETQYF.

A few counts support this clonotype. The chain combines TRBV18 with TRBJ1-2, with a weak D call TRBD1 (6 bases). There are 14 residues in the CDR3. The V gene lost 2 bases and the J gene lost 6 bases, with 13 bases spanning the gap. The germline CDR1 and CDR2 sequences are KGHSH and LQKENI. Here the CDR3 DNA reads TGTGCCAGCTCACCAGCGCAGGGGCGGGATGGCTACACCTTC. This codes for CASSPAQGRDGYTF.

V usage is TRBV24-1 and J usage is TRBJ2-5; maybe TRBD1 (7 bases). Germline values: CDR1 KGHDR, CDR2 SFDVKD. Trimming pared 3 bases from V and 5 bases from J, leaving 18 bases between. This CDR3 contains 16 residues. CDR3 in amino acids: CATSDTAGGGLETQYF. CDR3 bases: TGTGCCACCAGTGATACCGCAGGGGGAGGCCTGGAGACCCAGTACTTC.

This clonotype has just one count. The CDR3 loop reads CASSPPGQGFNEQFF. The DNA for the CDR3 is TGTGCCAGCAGCCCGCCGGGACAGGGTTTTAATGAGCAGTTCTTC. J is TRBJ2-1 and V is TRBV12-3 or TRBV12-4, with 9 bases fitting TRBD1. This CDR3 has 15 residues. The J segment lost 7 bases and the V segment lost 6 bases, leaving 10 bases of the junction unmatched.

DNA for the CDR3: TGCGCCAGCAGCTTGGAGGCGTCAGAGGGCCCAGATACGCAGTATTTT. It codes for CASSLEASEGPDTQYF. The chain recombines TRBV5-1 with TRBJ2-3; the D gene is possibly TRBD2 (5 bases). CDR1 SGHRS and CDR2 YFSETQ come from the germline V gene. V shed 0 bases and J shed 4 bases, with 15 bases lying between them. The CDR3 length is 16 residues.

This clonotype came up a few times. The chain's CDR3 is CASSPRAGGSSYEQYF. The DNA of the CDR3 is TGTGCCAGCTCACCGCGCGCGGGAGGGTCCTCCTACGAGCAGTACTTC. V and J are TRBV18 and TRBJ2-7, with 9 bases matching TRBD2. The CDR3 loop spans 16 amino acids. Germline CDR1 and CDR2: KGHSH and LQKENI. V shed 3 bases, J shed 0 bases, and the junction held 6 bases outside the gene matches.

This clonotype was counted between two and nine times. The genes are TRBV5-5 and TRBJ1-3; a weak D match, TRBD1 (5 bases). Germline CDR1 is SGHKS and CDR2 is YYEKEE (reference sequence). There are 17 residues in the CDR3. Trimming removed 0 bases from V and 8 bases from J, with 21 bases in between. CDR3 protein: CASSLDGAGRTKDTIYF. The DNA of the CDR3 is TGTGCCAGCAGCTTGGACGGGGCTGGGAGGACAAAGGACACCATATATTTT. Drawing the rest from reference TRBV5-5 and TRBJ1-3, the complete variable domain is DAGVTQSPTHLIKTRGQQVTLRCSPISGHKSVSWYQQVLGQGPQFIFQYYEKEERGRGNFPDRFSARQFPNYSSELNVNALLLGDSALYLCASSLDGAGRTKDTIYFGEGSWLTVV.

This clonotype was counted many times. This rearrangement joins TRBV5-5 to TRBJ2-3; D is ambiguous. The CDR3 is made up of 13 amino acids. V gave up 1 base and J gave up 6 bases, with 9 bases separating them. The germline V gene has CDR1 SGHKS and CDR2 YYEKEE (reference sequence). The DNA for the CDR3 is TGTGCCAGCAGCTTGCAGTTTCTGGATACGCAGTATTTT. This encodes CASSLQFLDTQYF.

This clonotype occurred a few times. V usage is TRBV5-6 and J usage is TRBJ1-2; no clear D gene. From germline, CDR1 is SGHDT and CDR2 YYEEEE. The V and J ends lost 4 bases and 7 bases respectively, with 17 bases between them. The CDR3 spans 14 residues. The CDR3 sequence: CASSDGPFRGGYTF. The CDR3 nucleotides read TGTGCCAGCAGCGACGGACCTTTTCGGGGTGGCTACACCTTC.

This clonotype occurred a few times. The V and J genes are TRBV20-1 and TRBJ2-1, with D perhaps TRBD1 (5 bases). Germline loops: CDR1 DFQATT, CDR2 SNEGSKA (reference sequence). Trimming removed 6 bases from V and 1 base from J, with 19 bases in between. The CDR3 length is 16 residues. This chain's CDR3 is CSAPVLRGESYNEQFF. CDR3 DNA sequence: TGCAGTGCGCCCGTCCTTAGGGGTGAATCCTACAATGAGCAGTTCTTC.

This clonotype was seen a few times. The V call is TRBV24-1, the J call TRBJ2-1; D is uncertain. The V end lost 6 bases, the J end lost 2 bases, and 10 bases lay between the germline ends. The CDR3 is 14 amino acids. Germline V gene sequence: CDR1 KGHDR, CDR2 SFDVKD. The CDR3 DNA reads as TGTGCCACCAGTCCTGCGACAACCTACAATGAGCAGTTCTTC. Translated, it gives CATSPATTYNEQFF.

At least ten counts were recorded for this clonotype. The chain is built from TRBV5-1 and TRBJ2-2; D is uncertain. V lost 4 bases and J lost 3, with 7 bases in between. The CDR3 covers 13 residues. From germline, CDR1 is SGHRS and CDR2 YFSETQ. The CDR3 DNA reads as TGCGCCAGCAGCCCCGTCGACACCGGGGAGCTGTTTTTT. This codes for CASSPVDTGELFF.

This clonotype was counted many times. The chain employs TRBV4-1 and TRBJ1-1; D gene ambiguous. The CDR3 length is 15 residues. V gave up 1 base and J gave up 4 bases, with 13 bases separating them. Germline V gene lookup returns CDR1 MGHRA and CDR2 YSYEKL. The CDR3 loop is CASSQVGRRTTEAFF. DNA of the CDR3: TGCGCCAGCAGCCAAGTAGGAAGGCGGACCACTGAAGCTTTCTTT.